This TCR beta chain was captured in a study of T cell responses to AZD1222 COVID-19 vaccine. Overall study: Investigators merged groups given second doses at roughly 4 or roughly 12 weeks. Study results and caveats: The span of vaccine-associated CD4 TCRs extended across spike, with dominance at 160-218 and 743-854.

Sequenced by immunoSEQ multiplex PCR; TCRdb stores in-frame clones only, minus some. The table records about 120,000 clones, roughly 84% of them present only once. The CDR3 consists of 16 residues. The germline V gene has CDR1 KGHDR and CDR2 SFDVKD. The V and J ends lost 3 bases and 4 bases, in that order; junction bases with no gene match: 7. This clone was observed a handful of times. Antigen unknown. The starting material was peripheral blood, obtained on day 0 of AZD1222 vaccination. The TCR originated in an adult in good health. The chain combines TRBV24-1 with TRBJ1-1; 10 bases match TRBD1. The DNA for the CDR3 is TGTGCCACCAGTGATCTACGGACAGGGGGTGTCACTGAAGCTTTCTTT. It encodes CATSDLRTGGVTEAFF.